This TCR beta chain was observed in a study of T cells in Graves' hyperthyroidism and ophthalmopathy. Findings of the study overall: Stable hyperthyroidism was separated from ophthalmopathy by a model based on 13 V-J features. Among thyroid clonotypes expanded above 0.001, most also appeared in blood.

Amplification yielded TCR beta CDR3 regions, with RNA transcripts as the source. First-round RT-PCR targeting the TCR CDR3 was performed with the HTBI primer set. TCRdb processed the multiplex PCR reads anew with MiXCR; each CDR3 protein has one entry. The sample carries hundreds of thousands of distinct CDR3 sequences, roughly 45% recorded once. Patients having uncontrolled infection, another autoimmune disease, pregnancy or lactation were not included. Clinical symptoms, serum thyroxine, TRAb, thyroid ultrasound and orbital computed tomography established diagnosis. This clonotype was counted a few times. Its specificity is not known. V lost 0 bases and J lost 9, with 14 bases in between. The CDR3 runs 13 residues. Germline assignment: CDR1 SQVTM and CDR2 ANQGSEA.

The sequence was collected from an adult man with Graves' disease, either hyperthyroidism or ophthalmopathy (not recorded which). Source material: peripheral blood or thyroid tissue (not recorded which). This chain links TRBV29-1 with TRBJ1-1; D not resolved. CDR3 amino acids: CSVEDIVQVQAFF. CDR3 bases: TGCAGCGTTGAAGATATTGTTCAGGTTCAAGCTTTCTTT.